This T cell receptor beta chain appears in the sequencing data of a study of vaccination and CD4 T cells after COVID-19. Each CDR3 protein gets one entry after TCRdb re-called the PCR reads with MiXCR. Of more than 12,000 distinct CDR3 sequences detected, less than 80% appear once; the ten largest clones hold less than 1.5%. The CDR3 runs 13 residues. Germline lookup yields CDR1 SGHNT and CDR2 YYREEE (reference sequence). V dropped 5 bases and J dropped 7 bases, with 15 bases sitting between them. The V and J genes are TRBV5-4 and TRBJ1-2; possible D gene TRBD1, 6 bases. The material was CD4+ T cells from blood, obtained after SARS-CoV-2 vaccination. This TCR was sampled from a human donor who had recovered from COVID-19. The CDR3 loop reads CASRRAGATGYTF. The DNA of the CDR3 is TGTGCCAGCAGGCGAGCAGGGGCGACTGGCTACACCTTC.